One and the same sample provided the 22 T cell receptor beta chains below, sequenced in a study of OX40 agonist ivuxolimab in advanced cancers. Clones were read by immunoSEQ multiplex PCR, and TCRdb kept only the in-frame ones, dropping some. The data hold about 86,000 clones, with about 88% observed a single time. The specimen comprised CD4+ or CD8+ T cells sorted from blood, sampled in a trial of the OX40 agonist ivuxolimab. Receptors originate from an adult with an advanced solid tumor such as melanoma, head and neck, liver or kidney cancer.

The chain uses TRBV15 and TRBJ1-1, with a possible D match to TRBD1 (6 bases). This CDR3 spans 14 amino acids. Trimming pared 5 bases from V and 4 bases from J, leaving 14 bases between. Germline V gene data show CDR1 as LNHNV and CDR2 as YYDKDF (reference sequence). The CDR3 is CATSPLRGSTEAFF. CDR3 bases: TGTGCCACCAGCCCCCTTAGGGGGTCCACTGAAGCTTTCTTT.

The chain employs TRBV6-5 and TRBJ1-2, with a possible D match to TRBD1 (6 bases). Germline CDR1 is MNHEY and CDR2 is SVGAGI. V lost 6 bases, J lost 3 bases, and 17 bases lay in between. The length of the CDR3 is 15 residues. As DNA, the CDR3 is TGTGCCAGCAGCAGAGTGACAGGAGTGGACTATGGCTACACCTTC. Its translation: CASSRVTGVDYGYTF.

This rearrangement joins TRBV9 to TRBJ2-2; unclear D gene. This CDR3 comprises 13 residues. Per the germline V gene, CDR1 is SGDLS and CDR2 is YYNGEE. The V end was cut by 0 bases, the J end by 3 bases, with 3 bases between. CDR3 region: CASSVVDTGELFF. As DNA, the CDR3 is TGTGCCAGCAGCGTAGTGGACACCGGGGAGCTGTTTTTT. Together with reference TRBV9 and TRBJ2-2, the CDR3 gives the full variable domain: DSGVTQTPKHLITATGQRVTLRCSPRSGDLSVYWYQQSLDQGLQFLIQYYNGEERAKGNILERFSAQQFPDLHSELNLSSLELGDSALYFCASSVVDTGELFFGEGSRLTVL.

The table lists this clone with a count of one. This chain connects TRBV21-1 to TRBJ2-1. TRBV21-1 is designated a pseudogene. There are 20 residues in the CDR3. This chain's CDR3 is CASSQDALGLGQSSYNEQFF. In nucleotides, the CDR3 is TGTGCCAGCAGCCAAGATGCCCTCGGATTAGGGCAAAGCTCCTACAATGAGCAGTTCTTC.

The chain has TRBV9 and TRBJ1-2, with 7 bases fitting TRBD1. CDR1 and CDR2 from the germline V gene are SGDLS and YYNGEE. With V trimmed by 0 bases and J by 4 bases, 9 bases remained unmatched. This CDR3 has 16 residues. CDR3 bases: TGTGCCAGCAGCGTAGATGACAGGGCCTTTCGCTATGGCTACACCTTC. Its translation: CASSVDDRAFRYGYTF.

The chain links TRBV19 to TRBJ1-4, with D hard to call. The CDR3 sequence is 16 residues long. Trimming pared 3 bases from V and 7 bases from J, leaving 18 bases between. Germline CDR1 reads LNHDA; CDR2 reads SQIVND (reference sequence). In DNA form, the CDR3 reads TGTGCCAGTAGTATCTCTCCGGGCCAAACGATTGAAAAACTGTTTTTT. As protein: CASSISPGQTIEKLFF.

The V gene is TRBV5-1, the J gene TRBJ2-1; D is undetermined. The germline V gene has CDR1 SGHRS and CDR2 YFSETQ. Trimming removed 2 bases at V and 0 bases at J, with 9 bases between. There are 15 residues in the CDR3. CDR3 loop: CASSFGVSSYNEQFF. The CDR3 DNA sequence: TGCGCCAGCAGCTTCGGAGTTAGCTCCTACAATGAGCAGTTCTTC.

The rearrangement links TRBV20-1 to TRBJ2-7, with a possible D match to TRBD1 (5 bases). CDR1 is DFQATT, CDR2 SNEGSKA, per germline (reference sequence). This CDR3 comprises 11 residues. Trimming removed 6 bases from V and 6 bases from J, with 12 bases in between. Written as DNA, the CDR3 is TGCAGTGCCTCCGACAGCCCCGAGCAGTACTTC. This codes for CSASDSPEQYF.

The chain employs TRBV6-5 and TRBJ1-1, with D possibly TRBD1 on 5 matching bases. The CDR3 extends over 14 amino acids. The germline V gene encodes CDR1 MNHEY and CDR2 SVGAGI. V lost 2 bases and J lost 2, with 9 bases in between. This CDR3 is CASSYPGVNTEAFF. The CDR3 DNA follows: TGTGCCAGCAGTTACCCGGGGGTTAACACTGAAGCTTTCTTT.

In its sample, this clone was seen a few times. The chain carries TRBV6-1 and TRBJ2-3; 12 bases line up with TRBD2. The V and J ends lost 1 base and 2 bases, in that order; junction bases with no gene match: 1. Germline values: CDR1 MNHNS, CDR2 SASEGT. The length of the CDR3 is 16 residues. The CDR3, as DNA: TGTGCCAGCAGTGAAGGGACTAGCGGGGTCACAGATACGCAGTATTTT. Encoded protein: CASSEGTSGVTDTQYF.

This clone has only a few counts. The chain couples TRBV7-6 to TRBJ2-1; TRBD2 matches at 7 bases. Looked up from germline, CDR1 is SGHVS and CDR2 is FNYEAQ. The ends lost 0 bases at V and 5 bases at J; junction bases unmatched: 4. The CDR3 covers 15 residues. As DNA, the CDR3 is TGTGCCAGCAGCTTAGCGCAACTAGCGAACAATGAGCAGTTCTTC. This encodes CASSLAQLANNEQFF.

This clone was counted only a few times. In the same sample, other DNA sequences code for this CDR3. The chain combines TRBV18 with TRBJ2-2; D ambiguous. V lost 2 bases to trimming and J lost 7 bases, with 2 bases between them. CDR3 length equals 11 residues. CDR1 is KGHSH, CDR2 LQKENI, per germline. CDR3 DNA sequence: TGTGCCAGCTCACCATTCGGGGAGCTGTTTTTT. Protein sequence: CASSPFGELFF.

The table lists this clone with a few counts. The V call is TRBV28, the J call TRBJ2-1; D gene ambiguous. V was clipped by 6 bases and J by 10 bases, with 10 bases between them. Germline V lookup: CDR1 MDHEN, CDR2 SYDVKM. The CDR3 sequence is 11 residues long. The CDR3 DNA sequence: TGTGCCAGCAGGCTGGCAGACGAGCAGTTCTTC. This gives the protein CASRLADEQFF.

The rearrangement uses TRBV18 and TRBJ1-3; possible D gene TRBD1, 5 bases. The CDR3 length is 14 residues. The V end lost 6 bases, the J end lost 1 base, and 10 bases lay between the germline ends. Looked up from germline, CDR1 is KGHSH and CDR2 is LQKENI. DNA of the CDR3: TGTGCCAGCTCGCCCGACAGATCTGGAAACACCATATATTTT. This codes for CASSPDRSGNTIYF.

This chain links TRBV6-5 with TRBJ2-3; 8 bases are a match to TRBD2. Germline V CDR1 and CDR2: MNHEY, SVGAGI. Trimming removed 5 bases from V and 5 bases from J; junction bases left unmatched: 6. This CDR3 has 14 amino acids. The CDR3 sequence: CASSRGGALDTQYF. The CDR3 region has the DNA TGTGCCAGCAGTCGGGGGGGGGCCCTAGATACGCAGTATTTT.

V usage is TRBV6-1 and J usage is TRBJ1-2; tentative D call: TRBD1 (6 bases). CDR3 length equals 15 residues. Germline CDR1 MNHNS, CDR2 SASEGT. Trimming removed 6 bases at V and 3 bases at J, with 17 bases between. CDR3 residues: CASSRGQGLYYGYTF. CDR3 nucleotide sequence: TGTGCCAGCAGCAGGGGCCAGGGCCTTTACTATGGCTACACCTTC.

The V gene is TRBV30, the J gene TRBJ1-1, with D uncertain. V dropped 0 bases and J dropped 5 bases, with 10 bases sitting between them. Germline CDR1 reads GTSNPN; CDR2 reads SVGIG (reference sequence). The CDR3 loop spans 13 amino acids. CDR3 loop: CAWSVIGRTEAFF. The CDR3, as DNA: TGTGCCTGGAGTGTCATCGGGAGGACTGAAGCTTTCTTT.

The DNA for the CDR3 is TGTGCCAGCAGCTTAATGGCCCGGCAGGAGACCCAGTACTTC. It codes for CASSLMARQETQYF. The genes are TRBV7-9 and TRBJ2-5; D is uncertain. CDR3 length equals 14 residues. Trimming pared 2 bases from V and 5 bases from J, leaving 12 bases between. CDR1 is SEHNR, CDR2 FQNEAQ, per germline (reference sequence).

The CDR3 region has the DNA TGTGCCACCAGCACCAGGACAGGGGAAGGCTACGAGCAGTACTTC. The encoded protein is CATSTRTGEGYEQYF. The chain combines TRBV15 with TRBJ2-7, with TRBD1 matching 9 bases. V shed 4 bases, J shed 3 bases, and the junction held 7 bases outside the gene matches. This CDR3 is 15 amino acids long. Per the germline V gene, CDR1 is LNHNV and CDR2 is YYDKDF (reference sequence).

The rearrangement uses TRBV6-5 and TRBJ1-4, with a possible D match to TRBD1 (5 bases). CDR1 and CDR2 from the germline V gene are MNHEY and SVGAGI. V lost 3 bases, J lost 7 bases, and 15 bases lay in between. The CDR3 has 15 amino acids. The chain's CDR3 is CASSYVGAGGEKLFF. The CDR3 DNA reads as TGTGCCAGCAGTTATGTTGGGGCAGGAGGTGAAAAACTGTTTTTT.

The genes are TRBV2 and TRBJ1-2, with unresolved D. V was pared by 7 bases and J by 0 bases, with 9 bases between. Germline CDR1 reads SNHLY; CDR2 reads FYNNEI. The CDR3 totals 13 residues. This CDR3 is CASTPDANYGYTF. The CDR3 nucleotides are TGTGCCAGCACCCCGGACGCTAACTATGGCTACACCTTC.

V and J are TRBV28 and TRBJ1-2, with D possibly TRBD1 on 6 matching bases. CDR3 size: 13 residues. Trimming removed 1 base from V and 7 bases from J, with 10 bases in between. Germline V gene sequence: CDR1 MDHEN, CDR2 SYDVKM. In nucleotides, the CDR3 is TGTGCCAGCAGTTTATCCGGGGGCAGTGGCTACACCTTC. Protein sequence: CASSLSGGSGYTF.